These T cell receptor beta chains were read from a single sample in a study of CD8 T cells in ankylosing spondylitis. TCRdb re-derived calls from the 5' RACE reads in MiXCR, one entry per CDR3 protein. The data contain 270,000 or so distinct CDR3 sequences, over 15% of them singletons. Specimen: blood, either unsorted or a sorted T cell fraction (not recorded which). The receptors originated from a male donor with ankylosing spondylitis or in good health (not recorded which). The CDR3 runs from the conserved cysteine through the conserved F or W.

J	V	CDR3
TRBJ2-5	TRBV29-1	CSVVGRGETQYF
TRBJ2-7	TRBV6-1	CASRTGGQGAYEQYF
TRBJ1-5	TRBV27	CASSLFRGNQPQHF
TRBJ2-7	TRBV9	CASSVTEHSYEQYF
TRBJ2-7	TRBV20-1	CSAPSVMAGDVYEQYF
TRBJ2-5	TRBV29-1	CSVEDWGHYDQETQYF
TRBJ2-7	TRBV5-1	CASSLVDDANEQYF
TRBJ2-3	TRBV5-6	CASSLAGGLKDTQYF
TRBJ1-1	TRBV4-3	CASSQDRWDPEAFF
TRBJ2-1	TRBV4-3	CASSQEGREPYNEQFF
TRBJ2-1	TRBV25-1	CASSRDDSYNEQFF
TRBJ2-7	TRBV10-3	CATTSGEGEQYF
TRBJ2-7	TRBV12-3/TRBV12-4	CASRPTGFDEQYF
TRBJ2-1	TRBV3-1	CASRPTSYNEQFF
TRBJ2-1	TRBV30	CAWSVLEGYNEQFF
TRBJ2-7	TRBV5-1	CASSLESGTGAYEQYF
TRBJ2-7	TRBV4-1	CASSQDSGTGGYEQYF
TRBJ2-4	TRBV20-1	CSAMAVDKNIQYF
TRBJ2-5	TRBV20-1	CSARPGLAGETQYF
TRBJ2-7	TRBV11-2	CASSPGTSEYYEQYF
TRBJ2-3	TRBV7-9	CASSLDVDTQYF
TRBJ2-7	TRBV4-3	CASSQEGAYEQYF
TRBJ2-1	TRBV5-5	CASSFGQSSYNEQFF
TRBJ2-3	TRBV7-3	CASGDSGLATDTQYF
TRBJ2-1	TRBV4-1	CASSQDGQGVDEQFF
TRBJ2-1	TRBV29-1	CSVEEGTEDNEQFF
TRBJ2-7	TRBV5-4	CAIGSGHSYEQYF
TRBJ2-2	TRBV4-1	CASSQGGVGTLPGELFF
TRBJ2-7	TRBV29-1	CSVVSAGSYEQYF
TRBJ2-2	TRBV5-1	CASSLEVGWNTGELFF
TRBJ2-5	TRBV20-1	CSARSSTTLGHGETQYF
TRBJ1-4	TRBV4-1	CASSQLSGQTIKLFF
TRBJ1-6	TRBV7-8	CASSLLQGPSSPLHF
TRBJ2-3	TRBV28	CASSPRTSTDTQYF
TRBJ2-7	TRBV7-3	CASSFDRGPYEQYF
TRBJ2-5	TRBV28	CASSLREGRETQYF
TRBJ2-6	TRBV5-6	CASSLFVGVWANVLTF
TRBJ2-7	TRBV6-5	CASSYSGDPNEQYF
TRBJ2-2	TRBV4-1	CASSQEAGSGGTGELFF
TRBJ2-5	TRBV7-9	CASSLVGSLETQYF
TRBJ2-7	TRBV27	CASRRGGEQYF
TRBJ2-4	TRBV29-1	CSVEEGQGSNIQYF
TRBJ2-1	TRBV12-3/TRBV12-4	CASSSSFPNSYNEQFF
TRBJ1-1	TRBV7-9	CASSLQGAVTEAFF
TRBJ2-7	TRBV7-7	CASSLNGLREQYF
TRBJ1-5	TRBV3-1	CASSPKWGREGQPQHF
TRBJ2-1	TRBV6-5	CASSSSEKDNEQFF
TRBJ2-1	TRBV3-1	CASSQGVAGVPYNEQFF
TRBJ1-6	TRBV5-1	CASSPGLDNSPLHF